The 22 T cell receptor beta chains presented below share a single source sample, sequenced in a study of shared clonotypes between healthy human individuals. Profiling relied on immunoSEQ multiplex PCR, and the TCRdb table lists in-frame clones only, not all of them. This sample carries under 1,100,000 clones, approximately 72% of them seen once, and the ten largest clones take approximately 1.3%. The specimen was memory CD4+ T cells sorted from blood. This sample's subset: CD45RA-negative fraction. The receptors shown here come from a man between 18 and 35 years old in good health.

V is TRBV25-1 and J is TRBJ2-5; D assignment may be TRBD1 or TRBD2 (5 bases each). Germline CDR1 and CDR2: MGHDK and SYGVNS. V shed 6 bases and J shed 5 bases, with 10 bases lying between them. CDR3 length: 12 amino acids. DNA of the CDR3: TGTGCCAGCAGGGGGGAGAGGGAGACCCAGTACTTC. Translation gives CASRGERETQYF.

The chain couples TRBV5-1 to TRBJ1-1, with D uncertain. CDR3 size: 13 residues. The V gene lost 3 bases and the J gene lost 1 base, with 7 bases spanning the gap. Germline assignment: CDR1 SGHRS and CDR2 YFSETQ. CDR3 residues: CASSSTQNTEAFF. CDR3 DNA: TGCGCCAGCAGCTCAACCCAGAACACTGAAGCTTTCTTT.

The CDR3 loop reads CASSLELSLTKNIQYF. Written as DNA, the CDR3 is TGTGCCAGCAGCTTAGAGCTCTCGCTGACCAAAAACATTCAGTACTTC. The chain links TRBV7-9 to TRBJ2-4; D uncertain. The CDR3 totals 16 residues. V lost 1 base to trimming and J lost 2 bases, with 12 bases between them. From germline, CDR1 is SEHNR and CDR2 FQNEAQ (reference sequence).

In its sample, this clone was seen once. DNA for the CDR3: TGTGCCAGCAGCTTAGGACAGGGGAAAACCTATGGCTACACCTTC. Translated: CASSLGQGKTYGYTF. The chain employs TRBV5-6 and TRBJ1-2, with 9 bases that match TRBD1. CDR3 length: 15 amino acids. From germline, CDR1 is SGHDT and CDR2 YYEEEE. V shed 2 bases, J shed 4 bases, and the junction held 6 bases outside the gene matches. Full variable domain (rest looked up from reference TRBV5-6 and TRBJ1-2): DAGVTQSPTHLIKTRGQQVTLRCSPKSGHDTVSWYQQALGQGPQFIFQYYEEEERQRGNFPDRFSGHQFPNYSSELNVNALLLGDSALYLCASSLGQGKTYGYTFGSGTRLTVV.

The CDR3 loop is CASSLPAGANVLTF. The CDR3 bases are TGTGCCAGCAGCCTACCAGCAGGGGCCAACGTCCTGACTTTC. This rearrangement joins TRBV5-8 to TRBJ2-6, with D unclear. Germline CDR1 is SGHTS and CDR2 is YDEGEE. With 4 bases removed from V and 4 bases from J, the gap between germline ends came to 9 bases. The CDR3 covers 14 residues.

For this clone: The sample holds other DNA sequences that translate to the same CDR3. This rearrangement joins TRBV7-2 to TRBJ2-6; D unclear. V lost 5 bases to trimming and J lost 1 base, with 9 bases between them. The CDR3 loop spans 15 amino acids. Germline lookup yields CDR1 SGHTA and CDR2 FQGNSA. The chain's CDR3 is CASSLSVSGANVLTF. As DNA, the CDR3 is TGTGCCAGCAGCCTGAGCGTATCTGGGGCCAACGTCCTGACTTTC. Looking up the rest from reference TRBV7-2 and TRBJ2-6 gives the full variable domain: GAGVSQSPSNKVTEKGKDVELRCDPISGHTALYWYRQSLGQGLEFLIYFQGNSAPDKSGLPSDRFSAERTGGSVSTLTIQRTQQEDSAVYLCASSLSVSGANVLTFGAGSRLTVL.

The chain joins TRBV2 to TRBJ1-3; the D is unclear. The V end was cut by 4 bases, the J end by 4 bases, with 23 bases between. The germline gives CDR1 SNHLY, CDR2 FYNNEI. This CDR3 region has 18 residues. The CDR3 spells CASSVTWKETPKGNTIYF. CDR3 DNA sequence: TGTGCCAGCAGTGTCACTTGGAAGGAGACACCTAAAGGAAACACCATATATTTT.

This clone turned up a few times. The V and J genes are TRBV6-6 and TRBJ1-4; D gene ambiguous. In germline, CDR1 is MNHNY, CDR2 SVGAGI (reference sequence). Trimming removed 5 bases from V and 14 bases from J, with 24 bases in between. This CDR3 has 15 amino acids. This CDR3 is CASSARAKSHESLFF. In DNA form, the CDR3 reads TGTGCCAGCAGTGCTCGGGCTAAAAGCCATGAAAGCCTGTTTTTT.

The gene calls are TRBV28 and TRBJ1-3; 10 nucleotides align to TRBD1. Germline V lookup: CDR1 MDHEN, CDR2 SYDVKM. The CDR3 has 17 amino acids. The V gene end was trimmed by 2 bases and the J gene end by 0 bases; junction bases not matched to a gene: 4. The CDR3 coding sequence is TGTGCCAGCAGTTTAGGGACAGGGGCCATCTCTGGAAACACCATATATTTT. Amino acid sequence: CASSLGTGAISGNTIYF.

DNA for the CDR3: TGTGCCAGCAGCAAACGGGGCAGGAAAACAGAGACCCAGTACTTC. Its translation: CASSKRGRKTETQYF. The chain uses TRBV21-1 and TRBJ2-5. TRBV21-1 is termed a pseudogene. The CDR3 runs 15 residues.

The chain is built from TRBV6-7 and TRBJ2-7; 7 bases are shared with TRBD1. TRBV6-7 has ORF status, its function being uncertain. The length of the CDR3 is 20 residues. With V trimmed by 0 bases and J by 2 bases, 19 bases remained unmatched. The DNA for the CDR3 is TGTGCCAGCAGTTACTCGAAGGGGGCCAGAAATACAACACGGGCCTACGAGCAGTACTTC. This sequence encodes CASSYSKGARNTTRAYEQYF.

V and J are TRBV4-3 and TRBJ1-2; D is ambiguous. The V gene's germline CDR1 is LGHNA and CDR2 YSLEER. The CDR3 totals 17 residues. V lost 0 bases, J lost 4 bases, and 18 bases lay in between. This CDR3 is CASSQDLRAQNPYGYTF. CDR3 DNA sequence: TGCGCCAGCAGCCAAGATCTCCGGGCCCAAAACCCCTATGGCTACACCTTC.

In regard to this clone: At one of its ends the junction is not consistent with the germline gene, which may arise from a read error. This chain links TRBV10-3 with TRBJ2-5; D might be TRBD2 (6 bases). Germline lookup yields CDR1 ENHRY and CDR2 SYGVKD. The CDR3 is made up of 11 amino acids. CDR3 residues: CAIRGGESQYF. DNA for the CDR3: TGTGCCATCAGGGGGGGAGAGTCCCAGTACTTC.

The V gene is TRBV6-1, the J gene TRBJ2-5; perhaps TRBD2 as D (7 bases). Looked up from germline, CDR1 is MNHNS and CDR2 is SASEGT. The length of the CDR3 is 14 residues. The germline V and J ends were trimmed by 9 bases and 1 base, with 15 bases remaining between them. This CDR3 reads CASGRGGSQETQYF. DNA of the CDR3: TGTGCCAGTGGGAGGGGGGGCTCCCAAGAGACCCAGTACTTC.

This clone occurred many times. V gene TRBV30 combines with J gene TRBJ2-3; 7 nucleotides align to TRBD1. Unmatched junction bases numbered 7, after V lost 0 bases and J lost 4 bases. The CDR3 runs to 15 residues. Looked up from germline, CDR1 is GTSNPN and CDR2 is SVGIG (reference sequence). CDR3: CAWSVETGWADTQYF. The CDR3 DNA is TGTGCCTGGAGTGTAGAGACAGGGTGGGCAGATACGCAGTATTTT. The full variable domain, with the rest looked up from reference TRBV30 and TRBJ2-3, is SQTIHQWPATLVQPVGSPLSLECTVEGTSNPNLYWYRQAAGRGLQLLFYSVGIGQISSEVPQNLSASRPQDRQFILSSKKLLLSDSGFYLCAWSVETGWADTQYFGPGTRLTVL.

The CDR3 DNA is TGTGCCAGCAGCCTCCTTTGGGGAGGGCCTAATTACGAGCAGTACTTC. Residues: CASSLLWGGPNYEQYF. The chain joins TRBV7-2 to TRBJ2-7; 7 bases are a match to TRBD2. Germline V gene sequence: CDR1 SGHTA, CDR2 FQGNSA. This CDR3 comprises 16 residues. Trimming took 5 bases from V and 4 from J; bases not matched to a gene: 14. Filled out from reference TRBV7-2 and TRBJ2-7, the complete variable domain reads GAGVSQSPSNKVTEKGKDVELRCDPISGHTALYWYRQSLGQGLEFLIYFQGNSAPDKSGLPSDRFSAERTGGSVSTLTIQRTQQEDSAVYLCASSLLWGGPNYEQYFGPGTRLTVT.

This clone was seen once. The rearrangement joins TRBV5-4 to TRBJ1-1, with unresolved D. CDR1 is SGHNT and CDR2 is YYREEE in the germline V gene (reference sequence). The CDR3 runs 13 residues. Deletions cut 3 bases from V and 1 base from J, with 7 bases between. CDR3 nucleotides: TGTGCCAGCAGCTCTCAGCGGAACACTGAAGCTTTCTTT. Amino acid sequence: CASSSQRNTEAFF. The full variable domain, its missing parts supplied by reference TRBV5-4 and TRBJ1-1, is ETGVTQSPTHLIKTRGQQVTLRCSSQSGHNTVSWYQQALGQGPQFIFQYYREEENGRGNFPPRFSGLQFPNYSSELNVNALELDDSALYLCASSSQRNTEAFFGQGTRLTVV.

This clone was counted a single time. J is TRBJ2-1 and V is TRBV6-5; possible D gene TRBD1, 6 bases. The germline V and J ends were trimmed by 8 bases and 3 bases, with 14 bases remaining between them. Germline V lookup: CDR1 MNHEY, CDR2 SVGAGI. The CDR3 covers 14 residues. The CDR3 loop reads CASGPGTNYNEQFF. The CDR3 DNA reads TGTGCCAGCGGTCCCGGGACAAACTACAATGAGCAGTTCTTC.

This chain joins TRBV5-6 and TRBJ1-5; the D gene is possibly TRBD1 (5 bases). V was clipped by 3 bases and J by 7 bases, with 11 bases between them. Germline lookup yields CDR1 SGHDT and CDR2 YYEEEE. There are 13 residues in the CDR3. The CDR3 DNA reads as TGTGCCAGCAGCTCTACAGGTAACCAGCCCCAGCATTTT. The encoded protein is CASSSTGNQPQHF.

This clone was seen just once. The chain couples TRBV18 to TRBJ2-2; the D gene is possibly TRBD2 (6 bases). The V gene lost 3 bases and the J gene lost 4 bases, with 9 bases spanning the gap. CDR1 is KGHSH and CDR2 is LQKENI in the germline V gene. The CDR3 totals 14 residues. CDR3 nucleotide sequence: TGTGCCAGCTCACCCCGGGAGAGCACCGGGGAGCTGTTTTTT. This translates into CASSPRESTGELFF.

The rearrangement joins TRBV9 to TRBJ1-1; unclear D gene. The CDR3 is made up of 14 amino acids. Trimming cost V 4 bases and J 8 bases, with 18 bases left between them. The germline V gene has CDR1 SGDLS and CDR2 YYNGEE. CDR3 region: CASSPRPATSEAFF. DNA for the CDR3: TGTGCCAGCAGCCCCCGGCCTGCCACGTCGGAAGCTTTCTTT. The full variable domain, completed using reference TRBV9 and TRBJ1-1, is DSGVTQTPKHLITATGQRVTLRCSPRSGDLSVYWYQQSLDQGLQFLIQYYNGEERAKGNILERFSAQQFPDLHSELNLSSLELGDSALYFCASSPRPATSEAFFGQGTRLTVV.

CDR3 DNA: TGTGCCAGTAGTAGAGACAGCGGAGGGGAAAGGGGCAATACGCAGTATTTT. Its protein product is CASSRDSGGERGNTQYF. This sequence joins TRBV19 and TRBJ2-3; weak D call: TRBD2 (6 bases). V dropped 4 bases and J dropped 7 bases, with 24 bases sitting between them. The germline V gene has CDR1 LNHDA and CDR2 SQIVND (reference sequence). The CDR3 contains 17 residues.